The 27 T cell receptor beta chains below come from one sample, sequenced in a study of cytomegalovirus exposure and HLA in healthy donors. It was with 60 Vbeta and 13 Jbeta primers that the PCR ran. Using immunoSEQ multiplex PCR, the repertoire was profiled, and TCRdb retains in-frame clones only, with some absent. The profile shows under 200,000 clones, roughly 80% of them singletons. The sequencing sample was made of PBMCs. These receptor sequences come from a woman younger than 30 in good health and CMV-seronegative.

This clone was detected a few times. This chain uses TRBV7-9 with TRBJ1-4; TRBD1 matches at 7 bases. This CDR3 has 15 residues. Germline loops: CDR1 SEHNR, CDR2 FQNEAQ (reference sequence). With V trimmed by 1 base and J by 5 bases, 4 bases remained unmatched. The CDR3, as DNA: TGTGCCAGCAGCTTAGGGCCGGGACAGAATGAAAAACTGTTTTTT. Translating it yields CASSLGPGQNEKLFF.

The chain links TRBV12-5 to TRBJ2-4; 9 positions match TRBD1. With V trimmed by 1 base and J by 7 bases, 5 bases remained unmatched. Germline V gives CDR1 LGHNT, CDR2 FRNRAP. This CDR3 has 15 amino acids. The CDR3 DNA follows: TGTGCTAGTGGTTTGGGGGACAGGGTCGGGAACATTCAGTACTTC. Protein: CASGLGDRVGNIQYF.

The chain carries TRBV5-1 and TRBJ2-2; 9 bases map to TRBD2. CDR3 length: 16 amino acids. After removal of 0 bases from V and 8 bases from J, the junction contained 8 bases not matched to a gene. CDR1 is SGHRS, CDR2 YFSETQ, per germline. This CDR3 reads CASSLAPGTSYGELFF. The CDR3 nucleotides read TGCGCCAGCAGCTTGGCCCCGGGGACTAGCTATGGGGAGCTGTTTTTT.

The chain joins TRBV29-1 to TRBJ2-1; tentatively, D is TRBD1 (6 bases). V gave up 1 base and J gave up 5 bases, with 18 bases separating them. CDR3 length: 16 amino acids. Germline-derived CDR1 and CDR2 are SQVTM and ANQGSEA. The CDR3 nucleotides are TGCAGCGTTGAAGGCACCAACCGGGACACAAACAATGAGCAGTTCTTC. Amino acid sequence: CSVEGTNRDTNNEQFF.

The V call is TRBV7-9, the J call TRBJ2-7, with TRBD1 identical over 10 bases. This CDR3 is 17 amino acids long. CDR1 SEHNR and CDR2 FQNEAQ come from the germline V gene (reference sequence). The CDR3: CARSLAPGGQGAYEQYV. Here the CDR3 DNA reads TGTGCCAGAAGCTTGGCGCCCGGCGGACAGGGGGCCTACGAGCAGTACGTC.

The V and J genes are TRBV4-3 and TRBJ2-1, with 9 bases lining up with TRBD2. Trimming at V came to 0 bases and at J to 4 bases, leaving 7 bases not matched to a gene. The CDR3 length is 17 residues. Germline V gene lookup returns CDR1 LGHNA and CDR2 YSLEER. The CDR3 DNA reads as TGCGCCAGCAGCCAAGATCTTGCCAGCGGGAGGTACAATGAGCAGTTCTTC. Amino acid sequence: CASSQDLASGRYNEQFF.

This clone showed up just a few times. This chain links TRBV4-3 with TRBJ2-5, with 9 bases aligning to TRBD1. Trimming removed 3 bases from V and 5 bases from J; junction bases left unmatched: 10. CDR1 and CDR2 from the germline V gene are LGHNA and YSLEER. The CDR3 spans 16 residues. DNA of the CDR3: TGCGCCAGCAGCCAGGGCCGGGACAGGGAGGGGGAGACCCAGTACTTC. Its protein is CASSQGRDREGETQYF.

The CDR3 DNA reads TGTGCCAGCAGCTTAGATCCCAGACCACAGCAAGAGACCCAGTACTTC. As protein: CASSLDPRPQQETQYF. The chain couples TRBV11-2 to TRBJ2-5; D is uncertain. Germline V lookup: CDR1 SGHAT, CDR2 FQNNGV. V gave up 0 bases and J gave up 2 bases, with 13 bases separating them. The CDR3 has 16 residues.

The CDR3 DNA reads TGTGCCAGCAGAGGACAGGTCTATAATTCACCCCTCCACTTT. Translated, it gives CASRGQVYNSPLHF. The chain recombines TRBV5-6 with TRBJ1-6; TRBD1 agrees at 7 bases. V lost 5 bases, J lost 3 bases, and 2 bases stayed unmatched. In germline, CDR1 is SGHDT, CDR2 YYEEEE. The CDR3 length is 14 residues. The variable domain in full, completed from reference TRBV5-6 and TRBJ1-6, reads DAGVTQSPTHLIKTRGQQVTLRCSPKSGHDTVSWYQQALGQGPQFIFQYYEEEERQRGNFPDRFSGHQFPNYSSELNVNALLLGDSALYLCASRGQVYNSPLHFGNGTRLTVT.

The chain carries TRBV19 and TRBJ2-1, with D perhaps matching TRBD2 (6 bases). The CDR3 has 14 amino acids. Between the trimmed V and J ends, which lost 5 bases and 4 bases, there was a span of 12 bases. Germline CDR1 is LNHDA and CDR2 is SQIVND (reference sequence). This CDR3 reads CASSARRDYNEQFF. In nucleotides, the CDR3 is TGTGCCAGTAGTGCCCGGCGGGATTACAATGAGCAGTTCTTC.

The CDR3 region has the DNA TGTGCCAGTAGTAACGGGGGGAGAAACTATGGCTACACCTTC. This encodes CASSNGGRNYGYTF. The chain carries TRBV19 and TRBJ1-2; D might be TRBD1 (5 bases). Germline CDR1 LNHDA, CDR2 SQIVND (reference sequence). Trimming shortened V by 4 bases and J by 2 bases, and 11 bases separated the two germline ends. The CDR3 sequence is 14 residues long.

This chain connects TRBV7-2 to TRBJ2-5; TRBD1 agrees at 8 bases. Trimming removed 4 bases from V and 2 bases from J; junction bases left unmatched: 9. Per the germline V gene, CDR1 is SGHTA and CDR2 is FQGNSA. The CDR3 has 16 residues. This CDR3 is CASSSKRTGPQETQYF. CDR3 DNA: TGTGCCAGCAGCTCTAAGCGGACAGGGCCGCAAGAGACCCAGTACTTC.

This chain uses TRBV25-1 with TRBJ1-2, with TRBD1 as a possible D gene (6 bases). This CDR3 is 15 amino acids long. Germline assignment: CDR1 MGHDK and CDR2 SYGVNS. V gave up 4 bases and J gave up 5 bases, with 17 bases separating them. CDR3 sequence: CASSASDSRFYGYTF. As DNA, the CDR3 is TGTGCCAGCAGTGCTTCGGACAGCCGTTTTTATGGCTACACCTTC.

The genes are TRBV28 and TRBJ1-2; D remains ambiguous. This CDR3 has 14 amino acids. The V gene's germline CDR1 is MDHEN and CDR2 SYDVKM. With 8 bases removed from V and 0 bases from J, the gap between germline ends came to 13 bases. Written as DNA, the CDR3 is TGTGCCAGCCGAGCGGCCGCGACTAACTATGGCTACACCTTC. Its translation is CASRAAATNYGYTF.

The rearrangement links TRBV6-5 to TRBJ2-3; D unclear. This CDR3 has 13 amino acids. Trimming took 4 bases from V and 5 from J, leaving 10 bases between them. Germline loops: CDR1 MNHEY, CDR2 SVGAGI. The CDR3 DNA reads TGTGCCAGCAGTTCGCAGAGAGGAGATACGCAGTATTTT. Translated: CASSSQRGDTQYF.

V usage is TRBV19 and J usage is TRBJ2-7; 10 bases line up with TRBD2. Germline assignment: CDR1 LNHDA and CDR2 SQIVND (reference sequence). The CDR3 runs 15 residues. J was trimmed by 0 bases and V by 4 bases; bases with no gene match: 3. The CDR3 spells CASSTLAGLSYEQYF. The CDR3 DNA is TGTGCCAGTAGTACACTAGCGGGACTCTCCTACGAGCAGTACTTC. Variable domain in full (rest from reference TRBV19 and TRBJ2-7): DGGITQSPKYLFRKEGQNVTLSCEQNLNHDAMYWYRQDPGQGLRLIYYSQIVNDFQKGDIAEGYSVSREKKESFPLTVTSAQKNPTAFYLCASSTLAGLSYEQYFGPGTRLTVT.

This clone has a single count. The genes are TRBV2 and TRBJ2-7; 7 bases are shared with TRBD1. Germline assignment: CDR1 SNHLY and CDR2 FYNNEI. The CDR3 has 17 amino acids. V shed 2 bases, J shed 6 bases, and the junction held 16 bases outside the gene matches. CDR3 coding DNA: TGTGCCAGCAGTGAAATTTTCACGGCAGGGGGTGTGCGCGAGCAGTACGTC. This encodes CASSEIFTAGGVREQYV.

The chain links TRBV4-3 to TRBJ2-1; 9 bases align to TRBD2. With V trimmed by 1 base and J by 8 bases, 9 bases remained unmatched. Germline V gene sequence: CDR1 LGHNA, CDR2 YSLEER. The CDR3 has 16 amino acids. The CDR3 nucleotides are TGCGCCAGCAGCCAAGTTATAGCGGGAGTAGGAGATGAGCAGTTCTTC. This translates into CASSQVIAGVGDEQFF.

The chain employs TRBV29-1 and TRBJ1-2; D is undetermined. The germline V and J ends were trimmed by 2 bases and 0 bases, with 13 bases remaining between them. Germline assignment: CDR1 SQVTM and CDR2 ANQGSEA. The CDR3 has 15 amino acids. Here the CDR3 reads CSVEFFGEANYGYTF. The CDR3 nucleotides are TGCAGCGTTGAATTCTTCGGAGAAGCTAACTATGGCTACACCTTC. The full variable domain, in which reference TRBV29-1 and TRBJ1-2 provide the parts outside the CDR3, is SAVISQKPSRDICQRGTSLTIQCQVDSQVTMMFWYRQQPGQSLTLIATANQGSEATYESGFVIDKFPISRPNLTFSTLTVSNMSPEDSSIYLCSVEFFGEANYGYTFGSGTRLTVV.

This clone has just one count. V gene TRBV27 combines with J gene TRBJ2-3; unclear D gene. The CDR3 runs 15 residues. The V gene lost 3 bases and the J gene lost 0 bases, with 10 bases spanning the gap. Germline V gene data show CDR1 as MNHEY and CDR2 as SMNVEV (reference sequence). CDR3 nucleotide sequence: TGTGCCAGCAGTTTCCTTCCGGAGAGCACAGATACGCAGTATTTT. Its protein product is CASSFLPESTDTQYF.

V is TRBV15 and J is TRBJ1-5, with D uncertain. Germline CDR1 and CDR2: LNHNV and YYDKDF (reference sequence). V gave up 0 bases and J gave up 0 bases, with 9 bases separating them. CDR3 length equals 16 residues. CDR3 nucleotide sequence: TGTGCCACCAGCAGAGATATCAACAATAGCAATCAGCCCCAGCATTTT. This codes for CATSRDINNSNQPQHF.

CDR3 protein: CASSRQIPNTEAFF. CDR3 nucleotides: TGTGCCAGCAGCCGACAGATTCCGAACACTGAAGCTTTCTTT. The chain uses TRBV6-5 and TRBJ1-1; D may be TRBD1 (5 bases). This CDR3 is built from 14 residues. Germline values: CDR1 MNHEY, CDR2 SVGAGI. The V and J ends lost 6 bases and 1 base respectively, with 12 bases between them.

This clone occurred once. The chain carries TRBV29-1 and TRBJ2-7, with a possible D match to TRBD2 (6 bases). Trimming took 5 bases from V and 1 from J, leaving 15 bases between them. This CDR3 is built from 14 residues. Looked up from germline, CDR1 is SQVTM and CDR2 is ANQGSEA. The DNA for the CDR3 is TGCAGCGTTACCCGGGGGACTCTTTCCTACGAGCAGTACTTC. It codes for CSVTRGTLSYEQYF.

This clone was observed once. This chain joins TRBV7-8 and TRBJ2-7, with 10 bases matching TRBD1. The CDR3 loop spans 14 amino acids. The germline V gene encodes CDR1 SGHVS and CDR2 FQNEAQ. V was clipped by 5 bases and J by 5 bases; unmatched bases: 6. The CDR3 sequence is CASSPPGQGNEQYF. Here the CDR3 DNA reads TGTGCCAGCAGCCCCCCGGGACAGGGGAACGAGCAGTACTTC. The whole variable domain, filled in from reference TRBV7-8 and TRBJ2-7, reads GAGVSQSPRYKVAKRGQDVALRCDPISGHVSLFWYQQALGQGPEFLTYFQNEAQLDKSGLPSDRFFAERPEGSVSTLKIQRTQQEDSAVYLCASSPPGQGNEQYFGPGTRLTVT.

The rearrangement uses TRBV20-1 and TRBJ2-7; D might be TRBD2 (5 bases). This CDR3 contains 11 residues. CDR1 and CDR2 (germline): DFQATT, SNEGSKA (reference sequence). V was pared by 2 bases and J by 7 bases, with 9 bases between. As DNA, the CDR3 is TGCAGTGCTAGACGGGGAACGGAGCAGTACTTC. Protein: CSARRGTEQYF.

V gene TRBV6-6 combines with J gene TRBJ1-3; D remains ambiguous. Per the germline V gene, CDR1 is MNHNY and CDR2 is SVGAGI (reference sequence). The CDR3 is 16 amino acids. The V and J ends lost 6 bases and 0 bases respectively, with 15 bases between them. CDR3 in amino acids: CASSLGARNSGNTIYF. In nucleotides, the CDR3 is TGTGCCAGCAGCCTAGGAGCCAGAAACTCTGGAAACACCATATATTTT.

This chain links TRBV11-2 with TRBJ2-1, with D maybe TRBD2 (6 bases). This CDR3 has 13 residues. Looked up from germline, CDR1 is SGHAT and CDR2 is FQNNGV. With 5 bases removed from V and 5 bases from J, the gap between germline ends came to 10 bases. The DNA for the CDR3 is TGTGCCAGCAGCCTTGCGGGAAACAATGAGCAGTTCTTC. Translating gives CASSLAGNNEQFF.